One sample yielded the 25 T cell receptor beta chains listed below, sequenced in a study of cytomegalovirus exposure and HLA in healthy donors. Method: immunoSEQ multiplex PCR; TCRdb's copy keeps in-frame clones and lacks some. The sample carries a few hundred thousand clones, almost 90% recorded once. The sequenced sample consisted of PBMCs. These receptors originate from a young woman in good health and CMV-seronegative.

CDR3 residues: CASDTSGVEDNEQFF. CDR3 in DNA: TGTGCCAGTGATACTAGCGGGGTCGAGGACAATGAGCAGTTCTTC. The rearrangement links TRBV2 to TRBJ2-1; TRBD2 aligns across 10 bases. CDR1 and CDR2 from the germline V gene are SNHLY and FYNNEI. Germline trimming cut 9 bases from V and 5 bases from J; bases unmatched to any gene: 10. The CDR3 contains 15 residues.

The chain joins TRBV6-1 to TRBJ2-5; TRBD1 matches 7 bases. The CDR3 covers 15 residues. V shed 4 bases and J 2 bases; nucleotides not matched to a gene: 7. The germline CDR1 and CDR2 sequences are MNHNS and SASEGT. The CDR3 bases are TGTGCCAGCAGTGTGGGACAGCTCTTACAAGAGACCCAGTACTTC. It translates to CASSVGQLLQETQYF.

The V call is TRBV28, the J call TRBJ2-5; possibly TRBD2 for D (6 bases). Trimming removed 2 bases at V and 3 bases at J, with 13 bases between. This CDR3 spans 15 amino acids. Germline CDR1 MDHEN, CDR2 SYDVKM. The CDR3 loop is CASSLGGGAEETQYF. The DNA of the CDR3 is TGTGCCAGCAGTTTAGGCGGCGGGGCCGAAGAGACCCAGTACTTC.

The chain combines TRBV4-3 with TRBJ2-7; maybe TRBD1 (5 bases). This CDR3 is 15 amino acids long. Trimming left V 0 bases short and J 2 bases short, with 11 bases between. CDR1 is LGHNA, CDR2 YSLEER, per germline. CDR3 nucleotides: TGCGCCAGCAGCCAAGAACCCCACAGGACCTACGAGCAGTACTTC. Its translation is CASSQEPHRTYEQYF.

This chain's CDR3 is CASSSGGALVDTQYF. CDR3 sequence (DNA): TGTGCCAGCAGTAGCGGGGGGGCCCTCGTAGATACGCAGTATTTT. V and J are TRBV5-6 and TRBJ2-3; 11 bases align to TRBD2. Germline assignment: CDR1 SGHDT and CDR2 YYEEEE. CDR3 size: 15 residues. Trimming took 5 bases from V and 5 from J; bases not matched to a gene: 7.

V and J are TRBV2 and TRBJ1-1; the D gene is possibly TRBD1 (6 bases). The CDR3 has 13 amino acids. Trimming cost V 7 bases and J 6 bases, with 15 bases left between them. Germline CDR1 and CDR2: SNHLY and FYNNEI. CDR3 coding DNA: TGTGCCAGCATAGGGCAGGGGACGCCTGAAGCTTTCTTT. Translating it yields CASIGQGTPEAFF.

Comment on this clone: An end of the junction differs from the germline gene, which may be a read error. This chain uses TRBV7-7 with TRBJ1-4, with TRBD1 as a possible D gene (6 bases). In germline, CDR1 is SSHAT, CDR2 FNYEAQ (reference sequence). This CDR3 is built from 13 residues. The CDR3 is CASSLETGEKLFF. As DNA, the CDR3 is TGTGCTAGCAGCTTAGAAACAGGGGAAAAACTGTTTTTT.

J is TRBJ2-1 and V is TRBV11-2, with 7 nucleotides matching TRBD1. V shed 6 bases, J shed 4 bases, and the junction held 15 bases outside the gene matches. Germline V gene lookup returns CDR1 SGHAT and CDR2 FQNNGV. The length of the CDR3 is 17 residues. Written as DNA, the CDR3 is TGTGCCAGCAGACCCAGGCCAAACAGGGGCCCATACAATGAGCAGTTCTTC. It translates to CASRPRPNRGPYNEQFF.

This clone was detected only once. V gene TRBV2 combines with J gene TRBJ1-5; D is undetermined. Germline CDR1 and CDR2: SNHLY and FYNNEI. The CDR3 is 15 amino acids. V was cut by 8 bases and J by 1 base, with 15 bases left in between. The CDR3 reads CASERSALSNQPQHF. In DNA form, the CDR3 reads TGTGCCAGCGAGAGATCCGCGTTGAGCAATCAGCCCCAGCATTTT.

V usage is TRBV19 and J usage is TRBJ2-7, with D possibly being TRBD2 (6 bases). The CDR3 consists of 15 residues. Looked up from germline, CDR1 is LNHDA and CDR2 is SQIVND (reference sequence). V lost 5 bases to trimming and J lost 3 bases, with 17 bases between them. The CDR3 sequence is CASSPKIPGVYEQYF. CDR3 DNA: TGTGCCAGTAGTCCCAAGATCCCGGGGGTCTACGAGCAGTACTTC.

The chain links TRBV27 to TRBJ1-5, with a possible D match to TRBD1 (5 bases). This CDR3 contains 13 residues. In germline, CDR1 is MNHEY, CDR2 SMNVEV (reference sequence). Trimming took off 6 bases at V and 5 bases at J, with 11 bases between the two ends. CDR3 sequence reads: CASRRSGDQPQHF. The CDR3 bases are TGTGCCAGCAGACGATCGGGGGATCAGCCCCAGCATTTT.

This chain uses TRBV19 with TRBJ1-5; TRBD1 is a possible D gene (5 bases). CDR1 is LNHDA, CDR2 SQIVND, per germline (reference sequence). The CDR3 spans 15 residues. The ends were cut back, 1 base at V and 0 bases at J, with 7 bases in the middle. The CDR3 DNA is TGTGCCAGTAGTATAGTTGACAGTAGCAATCAGCCCCAGCATTTT. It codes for CASSIVDSSNQPQHF.

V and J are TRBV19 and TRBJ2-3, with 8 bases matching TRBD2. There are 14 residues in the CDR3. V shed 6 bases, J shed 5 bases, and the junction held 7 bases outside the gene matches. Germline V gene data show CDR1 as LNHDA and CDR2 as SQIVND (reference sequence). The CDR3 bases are TGTGCCAGTAGCGGGGGGGCTCTAGGAGATACGCAGTATTTT. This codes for CASSGGALGDTQYF.

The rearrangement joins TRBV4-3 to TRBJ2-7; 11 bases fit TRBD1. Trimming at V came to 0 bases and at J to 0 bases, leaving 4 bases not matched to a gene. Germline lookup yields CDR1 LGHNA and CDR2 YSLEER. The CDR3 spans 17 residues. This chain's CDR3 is CASSQDSGQGVSYEQYF. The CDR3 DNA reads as TGCGCCAGCAGCCAAGATTCGGGACAGGGGGTCTCCTACGAGCAGTACTTC.

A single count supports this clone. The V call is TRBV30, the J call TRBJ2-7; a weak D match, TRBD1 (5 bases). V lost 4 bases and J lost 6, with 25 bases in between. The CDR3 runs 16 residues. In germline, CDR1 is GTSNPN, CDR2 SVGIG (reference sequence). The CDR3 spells CAWMRLQGQGSGEQYF. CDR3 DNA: TGTGCCTGGATGAGGCTGCAGGGTCAAGGATCGGGCGAGCAGTACTTC.

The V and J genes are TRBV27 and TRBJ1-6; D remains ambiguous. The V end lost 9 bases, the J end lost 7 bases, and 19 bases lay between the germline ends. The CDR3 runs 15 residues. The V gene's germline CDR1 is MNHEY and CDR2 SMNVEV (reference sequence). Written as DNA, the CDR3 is TGTGCCAGTCACGAGGGCATAGCGGGGAATTCACCCCTCCACTTT. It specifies CASHEGIAGNSPLHF.

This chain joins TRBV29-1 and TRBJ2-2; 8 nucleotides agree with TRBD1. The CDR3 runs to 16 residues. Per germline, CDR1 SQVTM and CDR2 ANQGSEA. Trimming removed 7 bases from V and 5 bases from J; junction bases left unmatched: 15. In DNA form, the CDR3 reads TGCAGCGCTCAAGCCCCCCCGACAGGGGAAACCGGGGAGCTGTTTTTT. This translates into CSAQAPPTGETGELFF.

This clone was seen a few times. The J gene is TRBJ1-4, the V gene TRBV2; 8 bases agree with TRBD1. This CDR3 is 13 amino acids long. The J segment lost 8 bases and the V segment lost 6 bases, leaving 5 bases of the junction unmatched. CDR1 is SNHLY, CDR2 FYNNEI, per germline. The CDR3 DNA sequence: TGTGCCAGCAGACAGACAGGGGCAGAAAAACTGTTTTTT. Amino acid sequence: CASRQTGAEKLFF.

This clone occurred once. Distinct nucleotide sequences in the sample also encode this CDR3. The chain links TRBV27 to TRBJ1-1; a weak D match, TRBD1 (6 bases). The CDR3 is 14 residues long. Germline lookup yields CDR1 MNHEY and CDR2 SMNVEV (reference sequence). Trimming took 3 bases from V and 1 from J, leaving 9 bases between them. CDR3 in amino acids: CASSLLGGNTEAFF. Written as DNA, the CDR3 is TGTGCCAGCAGTTTGTTAGGGGGGAACACTGAAGCTTTCTTT.

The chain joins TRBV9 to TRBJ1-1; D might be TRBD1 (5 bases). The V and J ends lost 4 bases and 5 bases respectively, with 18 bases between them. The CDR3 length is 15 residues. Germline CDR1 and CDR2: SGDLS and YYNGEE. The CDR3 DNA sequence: TGTGCCAGCAGCCCCTGGGGGGGATCGAGGACTGAAGCTTTCTTT. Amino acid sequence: CASSPWGGSRTEAFF.

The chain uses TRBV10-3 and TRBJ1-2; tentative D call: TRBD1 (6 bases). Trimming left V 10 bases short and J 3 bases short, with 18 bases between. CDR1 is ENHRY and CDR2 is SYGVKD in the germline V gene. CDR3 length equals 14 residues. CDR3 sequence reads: CATLQQGLDYGYTF. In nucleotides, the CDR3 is TGTGCCACACTCCAACAGGGATTGGACTATGGCTACACCTTC.

DNA for the CDR3: TGTGCCAGCAGCTTAGGCGAGGGAGATACGCAGTATTTT. It encodes CASSLGEGDTQYF. V is TRBV7-2 and J is TRBJ2-3; TRBD2 might be the D (5 bases). V gave up 1 base and J gave up 5 bases, with 7 bases separating them. The CDR3 extends over 13 amino acids. From germline, CDR1 is SGHTA and CDR2 FQGNSA.

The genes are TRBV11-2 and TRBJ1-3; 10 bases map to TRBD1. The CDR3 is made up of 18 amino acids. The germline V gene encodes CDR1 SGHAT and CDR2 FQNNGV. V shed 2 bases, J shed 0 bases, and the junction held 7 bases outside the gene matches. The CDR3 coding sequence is TGTGCCAGCAGCTTAAATATGGGACAGGGGTCCTCTGGAAACACCATATATTTT. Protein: CASSLNMGQGSSGNTIYF.

The CDR3 bases are TGCGCCAGCCGACCCTCAGGGCCATCGCATGGCTACACCTTC. Translation gives CASRPSGPSHGYTF. V is TRBV10-2 and J is TRBJ1-2; D may be TRBD1 (5 bases). CDR3 length: 14 amino acids. Trimming removed 8 bases at V and 6 bases at J, with 19 bases between. The V gene's germline CDR1 is WSHSY and CDR2 SAAADI.

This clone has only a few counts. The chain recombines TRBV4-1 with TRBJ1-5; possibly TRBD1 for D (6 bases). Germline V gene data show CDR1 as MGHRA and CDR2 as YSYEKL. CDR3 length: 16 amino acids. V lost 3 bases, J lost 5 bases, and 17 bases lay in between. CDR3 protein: CASSQGFQGRDQPQHF. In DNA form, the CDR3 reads TGCGCCAGCAGCCAGGGGTTCCAGGGGAGGGATCAGCCCCAGCATTTT.